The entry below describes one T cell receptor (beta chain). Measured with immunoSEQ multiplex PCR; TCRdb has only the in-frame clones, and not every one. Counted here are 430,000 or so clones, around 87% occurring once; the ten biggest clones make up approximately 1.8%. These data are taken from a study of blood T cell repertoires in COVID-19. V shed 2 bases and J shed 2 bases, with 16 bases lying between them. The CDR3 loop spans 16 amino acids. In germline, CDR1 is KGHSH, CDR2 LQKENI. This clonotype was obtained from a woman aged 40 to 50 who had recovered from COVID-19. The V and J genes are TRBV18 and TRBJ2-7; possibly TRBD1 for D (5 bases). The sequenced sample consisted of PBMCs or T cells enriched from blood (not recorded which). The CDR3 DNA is TGTGCCAGCTCACCATTAGGTGATCAGGGTACCTACGAGCAGTACTTC. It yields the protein CASSPLGDQGTYEQYF. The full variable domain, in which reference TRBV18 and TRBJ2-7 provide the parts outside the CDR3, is NAGVMQNPRHLVRRRGQEARLRCSPMKGHSHVYWYRQLPEEGLKFMVYLQKENIIDESGMPKERFSAEFPKEGPSILRIQQVVRGDSAAYFCASSPLGDQGTYEQYFGPGTRLTVT.